Listed below are T cell receptor beta chains from one sample, sequenced in a study of cytomegalovirus exposure and HLA in healthy donors. Method: immunoSEQ multiplex PCR; TCRdb's copy keeps in-frame clones and lacks some. The repertoire holds some 310,000 clones, with 88% as singletons. The sequencing sample was made of PBMCs. These receptors all stem from a man aged 30-40 years in good health and CMV-seronegative. CDR3s include the opening cysteine and the closing phenylalanine or tryptophan. Each record gives: V gene, clone size, D gene, J gene, CDR3 DNA, CDR3 protein. The D gene is left open where the match is weak. Clone size appears in some rows only: once, few, many, or a class for an expanded clone.

TRBV6-1	once	TRBD1	TRBJ1-6	TGTGCCAGCAGGCCGGGACAGCCCTCACCCCTCCACTTT	CASRPGQPSPLHF
TRBV7-8	once	.	TRBJ2-1	TGTGCCAGCAGCCTAGAGGGGGAAGGTGAGCAGTTCTTC	CASSLEGEGEQFF
TRBV7-2	.	.	TRBJ1-2	TGTGCCAGCAGCTCGTGGGCCGAGCTCTATGGCTACACCTTC	CASSSWAELYGYTF
TRBV6-1	.	.	TRBJ2-1	TGTGCCAGCAGAAGAACAGGATCCTACAATGAGCAGTTCTTC	CASRRTGSYNEQFF
TRBV11-3	once	TRBD1	TRBJ1-1	TGTGCCAGCAGCTCCCGGACAGGACAAGAAGCTTTCTTT	CASSSRTGQEAFF
TRBV5-1	once	.	TRBJ1-2	TGCGCCAGCAGCTCGGGCCAGACCTCCACTAGAATGAATGGCTACACCTTC	CASSSGQTSTRMNGYTF
TRBV5-1	.	.	TRBJ2-7	TGCGCCAGCAGCTTGGCCGGGTTCCGCGTCGACGAGCAGTACTTC	CASSLAGFRVDEQYF
TRBV25-1	.	TRBD2	TRBJ2-1	TGTGCCAGCAGTCGGGGGGGCTCCTACAATGAGCAGTTCTTC	CASSRGGSYNEQFF
TRBV6-5	.	.	TRBJ2-7	TGTGCCAGCAGTTTAGCCAAGAACTACGAGCAGTACTTC	CASSLAKNYEQYF
TRBV27	.	.	TRBJ2-7	TGTGCCAGCAGTTTACTTCCAAGGAGGACGGGCGAGCAGTACTTC	CASSLLPRRTGEQYF
TRBV5-1	.	.	TRBJ2-2	TGCGCCAGCAGCTTGCCCGGTGCAGGGGACACCGGGGAGCTGTTTTTT	CASSLPGAGDTGELFF
TRBV6-5	once	.	TRBJ2-3	TGTGCCAGCAGGCCTATCACGGGGGTTTTGGATACGCAGTATTTT	CASRPITGVLDTQYF
TRBV6-1	.	.	TRBJ1-2	TGTGCCAGCAGCAGAGAGGGCCTTTATGGCTACACCTTC	CASSREGLYGYTF
TRBV4-3	.	.	TRBJ1-1	TGCGCCAGCAGCTCGCAGGGTATCGGGGGCACTGAAGCTTTCTTT	CASSSQGIGGTEAFF
TRBV18	few	TRBD1	TRBJ2-7	TGTGCCAGCTCACCAGTTGGACAGGGGACTTACGAGCAGTACTTC	CASSPVGQGTYEQYF